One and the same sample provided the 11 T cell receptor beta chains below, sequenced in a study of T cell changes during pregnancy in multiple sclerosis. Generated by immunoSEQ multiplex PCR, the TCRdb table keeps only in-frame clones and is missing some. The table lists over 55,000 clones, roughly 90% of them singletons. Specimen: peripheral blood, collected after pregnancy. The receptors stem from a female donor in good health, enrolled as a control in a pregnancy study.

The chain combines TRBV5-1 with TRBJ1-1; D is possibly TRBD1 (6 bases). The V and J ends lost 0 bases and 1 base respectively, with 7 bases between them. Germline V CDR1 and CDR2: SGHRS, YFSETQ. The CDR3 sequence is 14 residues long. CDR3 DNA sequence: TGCGCCAGCAGCTTGGTACAGGGGAACACTGAAGCTTTCTTT. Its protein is CASSLVQGNTEAFF.

Written as DNA, the CDR3 is TGTGCCAGTAGTATAAATATGAACACTGAAGCTTTCTTT. Translated, it gives CASSINMNTEAFF. The V call is TRBV19, the J call TRBJ1-1; D remains unclear. Deletions cut 2 bases from V and 0 bases from J, with 4 bases between. Looked up from germline, CDR1 is LNHDA and CDR2 is SQIVND (reference sequence). CDR3 length: 13 amino acids.

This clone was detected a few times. CDR3 residues: CASTLQGAGEKLFF. CDR3 bases: TGTGCCAGTACCCTACAGGGGGCAGGTGAAAAACTGTTTTTT. J is TRBJ1-4 and V is TRBV19; TRBD1 agrees at 9 bases. V was clipped by 7 bases and J by 7 bases; unmatched bases: 7. Looked up from germline, CDR1 is LNHDA and CDR2 is SQIVND (reference sequence). The CDR3 has 14 residues.

CDR3 amino acids: CAWSTGSNQPQHF. The CDR3 DNA reads as TGTGCCTGGAGTACGGGGAGCAATCAGCCCCAGCATTTT. The chain links TRBV30 to TRBJ1-5; no clear D gene. Trimming removed 2 bases at V and 1 base at J, with 6 bases between. The CDR3 runs to 13 residues. Germline V gene lookup returns CDR1 GTSNPN and CDR2 SVGIG (reference sequence).

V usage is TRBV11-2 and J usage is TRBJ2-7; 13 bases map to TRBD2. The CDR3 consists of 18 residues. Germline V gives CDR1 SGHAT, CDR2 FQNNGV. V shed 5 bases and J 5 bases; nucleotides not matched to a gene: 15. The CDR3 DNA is TGTGCCAGCAGCCCGGGGGGGACTAGCGGGGCCCAAGTGGACGAGCAGTACTTC. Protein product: CASSPGGTSGAQVDEQYF.

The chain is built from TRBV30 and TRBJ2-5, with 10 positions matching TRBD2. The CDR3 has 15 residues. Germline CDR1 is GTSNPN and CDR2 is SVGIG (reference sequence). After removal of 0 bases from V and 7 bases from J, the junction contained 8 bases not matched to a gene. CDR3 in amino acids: CAWSVPGLAIATQYF. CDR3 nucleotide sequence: TGTGCCTGGAGTGTTCCGGGACTAGCGATCGCGACCCAGTACTTC.

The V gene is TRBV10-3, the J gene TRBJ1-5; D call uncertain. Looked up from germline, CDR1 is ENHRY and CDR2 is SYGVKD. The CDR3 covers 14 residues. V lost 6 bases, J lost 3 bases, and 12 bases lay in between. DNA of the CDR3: TGTGCCATCAGAGTTGGCGGTAACAATCAGCCCCAGCATTTT. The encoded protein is CAIRVGGNNQPQHF.

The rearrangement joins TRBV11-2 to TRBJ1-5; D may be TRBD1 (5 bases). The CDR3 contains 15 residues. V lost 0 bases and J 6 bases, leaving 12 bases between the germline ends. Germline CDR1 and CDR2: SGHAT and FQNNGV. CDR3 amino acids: CASSLDLGQGQPQHF. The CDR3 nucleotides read TGTGCCAGCAGCTTAGATTTGGGGCAGGGTCAGCCCCAGCATTTT.

The CDR3 coding sequence is TGTGCCAGCACCCATCAGCGATTGGGCTATGGCTACACCTTC. This gives the protein CASTHQRLGYGYTF. The chain recombines TRBV7-2 with TRBJ1-2; D ambiguous. V was pared by 7 bases and J by 4 bases, with 16 bases between. Germline CDR1 is SGHTA and CDR2 is FQGNSA. This CDR3 contains 14 residues.

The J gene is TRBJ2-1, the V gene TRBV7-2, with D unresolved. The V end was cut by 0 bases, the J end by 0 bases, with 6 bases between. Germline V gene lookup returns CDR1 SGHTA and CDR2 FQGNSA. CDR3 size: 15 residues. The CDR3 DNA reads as TGTGCCAGCAGCTTAGCGGCAAGCTCCTACAATGAGCAGTTCTTC. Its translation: CASSLAASSYNEQFF. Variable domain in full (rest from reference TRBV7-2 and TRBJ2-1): GAGVSQSPSNKVTEKGKDVELRCDPISGHTALYWYRQSLGQGLEFLIYFQGNSAPDKSGLPSDRFSAERTGGSVSTLTIQRTQQEDSAVYLCASSLAASSYNEQFFGPGTRLTVL.

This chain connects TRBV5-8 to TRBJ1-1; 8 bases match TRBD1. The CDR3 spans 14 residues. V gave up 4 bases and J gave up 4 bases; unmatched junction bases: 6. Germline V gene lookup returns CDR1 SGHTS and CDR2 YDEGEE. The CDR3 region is CASSTDRARTEAFF. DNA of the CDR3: TGTGCCAGCAGCACGGACAGGGCGCGCACTGAAGCTTTCTTT.